These T cell receptor beta chains were read from a single sample in a study of a mutant IDH1 vaccine in newly diagnosed glioma. The assay was immunoSEQ multiplex PCR, and TCRdb's table has in-frame clones only and misses some. The sample contains 75,000 to 100,000 clones, over 70% of which appear only once. The sample here was PBMCs, taken from a glioma patient treated with radiotherapy, temozolomide or both. The source is a man aged 40-49 years with glioma. Some clones in this sample may be carry-over from other donors' samples. CDR3s include the opening cysteine and the closing phenylalanine or tryptophan. D genes are given only for firm matches. The size field is filled for only some rows; it gives once, few, many or a size class.

V gene	D gene	J gene	clone size	CDR3 DNA	CDR3 protein
TRBV9	TRBD1	TRBJ1-1	.	TGTGCCAGCAGTCAGGGGGGGTTGAACACTGAAGCTTTCTTT	CASSQGGLNTEAFF
TRBV6-5	.	TRBJ1-2	.	TGTGCCAGCAGACCGACAGTTAACTATGGCTACACCTTC	CASRPTVNYGYTF
TRBV12-5	.	TRBJ2-3	once	TGTGCTAGTGGTCCGGGGGGCACAGATACGCAGTATTTT	CASGPGGTDTQYF
TRBV27	.	TRBJ1-5	.	TGTGCCAGCAAGAAGGGAAGCCAGCCCCAGCATTTT	CASKKGSQPQHF
TRBV2	.	TRBJ1-6	.	TGTGCCAGCAGGAGTGCGGATAGCTCCTATAATTCACCCCTCCACTTT	CASRSADSSYNSPLHF
TRBV10-3	TRBD1	TRBJ1-2	.	TGTGCCATCAGGGGGACAGGGGAAGGCTACACCTTC	CAIRGTGEGYTF
TRBV28	TRBD1	TRBJ2-7	.	TGTGCCAGCAGGACGGGACAGACGTACGAGCAGTACTTC	CASRTGQTYEQYF
TRBV5-1	.	TRBJ2-3	.	TGCGCCAGCAGCTGGCAGGGCCGGGGAGATACGCAGTATTTT	CASSWQGRGDTQYF
TRBV2	TRBD1	TRBJ2-2	.	TGTGCCAGCAGTGAGAGGCAGGGGGCGGCCGGGGAGCTGTTTTTT	CASSERQGAAGELFF
TRBV30	TRBD1	TRBJ1-1	.	TGTGCCTGGAGTCTAACAGGGGTGACTGAAGCTTTCTTT	CAWSLTGVTEAFF
TRBV18	.	TRBJ1-2	.	TGTGCCAGCTCACCAACAAGACAGTCCTATGGCTACACCTTC	CASSPTRQSYGYTF
TRBV29-1	TRBD1	TRBJ1-2	once	TGCAGCGTTGAAGATTTCGACAGGGTTGGTGGCTACACCTTC	CSVEDFDRVGGYTF
TRBV6-1	.	TRBJ1-3	.	TGTGCCAGCAGTAGACAGATTAACTCTGGAAACACCATATATTTT	CASSRQINSGNTIYF
TRBV19	TRBD2	TRBJ2-7	.	TGTGCCAGTAGTAGGTTAGCGGGGACCTACGAGCAGTACTTC	CASSRLAGTYEQYF